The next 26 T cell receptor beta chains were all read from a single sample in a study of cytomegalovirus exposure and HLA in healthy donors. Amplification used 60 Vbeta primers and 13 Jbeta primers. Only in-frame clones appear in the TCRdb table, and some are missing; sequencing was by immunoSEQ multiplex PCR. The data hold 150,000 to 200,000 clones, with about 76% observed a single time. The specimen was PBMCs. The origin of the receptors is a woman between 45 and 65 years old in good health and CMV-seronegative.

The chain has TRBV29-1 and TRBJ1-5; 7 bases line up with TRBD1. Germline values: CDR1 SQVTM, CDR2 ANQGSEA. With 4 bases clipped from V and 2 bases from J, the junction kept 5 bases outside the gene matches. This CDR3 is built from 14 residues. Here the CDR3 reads CSVVFGTGNQPQHF. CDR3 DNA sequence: TGCAGCGTTGTATTCGGGACAGGCAATCAGCCCCAGCATTTT. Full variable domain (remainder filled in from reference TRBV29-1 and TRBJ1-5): SAVISQKPSRDICQRGTSLTIQCQVDSQVTMMFWYRQQPGQSLTLIATANQGSEATYESGFVIDKFPISRPNLTFSTLTVSNMSPEDSSIYLCSVVFGTGNQPQHFGDGTRLSIL.

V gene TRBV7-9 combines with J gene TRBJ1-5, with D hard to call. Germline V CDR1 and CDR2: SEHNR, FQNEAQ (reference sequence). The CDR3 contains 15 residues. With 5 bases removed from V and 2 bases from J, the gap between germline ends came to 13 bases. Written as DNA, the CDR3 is TGTGCCAGCAGCCCCCCCGGGGAGGGCAATCAGCCCCAGCATTTT. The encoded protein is CASSPPGEGNQPQHF.

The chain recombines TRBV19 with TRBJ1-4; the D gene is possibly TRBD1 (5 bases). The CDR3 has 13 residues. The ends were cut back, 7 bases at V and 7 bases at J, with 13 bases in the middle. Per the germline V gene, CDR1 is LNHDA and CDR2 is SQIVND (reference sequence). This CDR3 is CASKGPLPEKLFF. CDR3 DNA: TGTGCCAGTAAGGGGCCTCTACCTGAAAAACTGTTTTTT.

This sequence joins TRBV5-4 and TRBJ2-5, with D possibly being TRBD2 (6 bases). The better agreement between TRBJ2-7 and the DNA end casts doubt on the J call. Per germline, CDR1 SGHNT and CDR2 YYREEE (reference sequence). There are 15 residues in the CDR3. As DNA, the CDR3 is TGTGCCAGCAGCTTGGGGGCGGGACGAACCTACGAGCAGTACTTC. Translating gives CASSLGAGRTYEQYF.

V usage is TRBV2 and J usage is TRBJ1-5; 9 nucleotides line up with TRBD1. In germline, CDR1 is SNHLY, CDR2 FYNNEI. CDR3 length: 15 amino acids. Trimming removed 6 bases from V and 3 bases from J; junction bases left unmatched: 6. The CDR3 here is CASRPQGADNQPQHF. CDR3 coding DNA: TGTGCCAGCAGGCCACAGGGGGCCGACAATCAGCCCCAGCATTTT.

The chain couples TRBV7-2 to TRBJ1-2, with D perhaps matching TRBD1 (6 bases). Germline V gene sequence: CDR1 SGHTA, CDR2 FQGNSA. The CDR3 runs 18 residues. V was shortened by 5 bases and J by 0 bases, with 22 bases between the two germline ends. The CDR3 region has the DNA TGTGCCAGCAGCCTATTTCAGGGCGGGGGCCTCACTAACTATGGCTACACCTTC. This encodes CASSLFQGGGLTNYGYTF.

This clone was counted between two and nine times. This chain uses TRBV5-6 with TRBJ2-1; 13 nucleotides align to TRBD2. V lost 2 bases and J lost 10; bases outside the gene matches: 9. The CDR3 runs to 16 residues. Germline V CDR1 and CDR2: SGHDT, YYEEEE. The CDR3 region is CASSLTSGRALGEQFF. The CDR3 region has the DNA TGTGCCAGCAGCTTAACTAGCGGGAGGGCTTTGGGGGAGCAGTTCTTC.

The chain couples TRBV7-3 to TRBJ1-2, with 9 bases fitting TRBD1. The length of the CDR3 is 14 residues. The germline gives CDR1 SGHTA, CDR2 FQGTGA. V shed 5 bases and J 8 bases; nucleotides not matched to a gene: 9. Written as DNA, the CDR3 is TGTGCCAGCAGCACCACAGGGGGCATCGGGGGCTACACCTTC. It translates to CASSTTGGIGGYTF.

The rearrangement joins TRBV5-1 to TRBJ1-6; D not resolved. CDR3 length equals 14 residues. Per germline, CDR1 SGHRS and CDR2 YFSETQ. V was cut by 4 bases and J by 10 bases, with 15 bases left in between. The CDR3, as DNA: TGCGCCAGCAGCCCGCCGGCGGATGGCTCACCCCTCCACTTT. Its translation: CASSPPADGSPLHF. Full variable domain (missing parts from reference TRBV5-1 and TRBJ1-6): KAGVTQTPRYLIKTRGQQVTLSCSPISGHRSVSWYQQTPGQGLQFLFEYFSETQRNKGNFPGRFSGRQFSNSRSEMNVSTLELGDSALYLCASSPPADGSPLHFGNGTRLTVT.

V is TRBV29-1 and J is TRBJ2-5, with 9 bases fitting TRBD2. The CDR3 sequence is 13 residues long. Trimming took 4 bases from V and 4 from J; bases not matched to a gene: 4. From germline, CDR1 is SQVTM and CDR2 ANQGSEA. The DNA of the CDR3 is TGCAGCGTTGGTCTAGCGGGGTCAGAGACCCAGTACTTC. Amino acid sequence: CSVGLAGSETQYF.

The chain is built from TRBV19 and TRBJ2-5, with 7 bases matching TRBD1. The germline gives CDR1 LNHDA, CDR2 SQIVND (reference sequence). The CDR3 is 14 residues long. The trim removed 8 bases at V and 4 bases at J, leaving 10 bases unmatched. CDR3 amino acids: CASSRGLDRETQYF. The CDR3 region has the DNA TGTGCCAGTTCTAGGGGGCTAGATCGAGAGACCCAGTACTTC.

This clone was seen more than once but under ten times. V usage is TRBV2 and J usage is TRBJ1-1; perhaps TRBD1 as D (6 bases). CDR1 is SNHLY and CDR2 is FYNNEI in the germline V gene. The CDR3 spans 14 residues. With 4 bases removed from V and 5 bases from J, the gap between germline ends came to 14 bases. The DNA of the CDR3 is TGTGCCAGCAGTGGTCGTGTAGGGGGAACTGAAGCTTTCTTT. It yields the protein CASSGRVGGTEAFF.

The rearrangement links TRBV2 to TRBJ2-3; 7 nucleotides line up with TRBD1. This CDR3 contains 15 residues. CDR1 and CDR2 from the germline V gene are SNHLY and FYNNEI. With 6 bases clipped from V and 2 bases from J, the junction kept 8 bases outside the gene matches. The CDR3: CASRKGQIDTDTQYF. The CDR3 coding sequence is TGTGCCAGCAGGAAGGGACAGATAGACACAGATACGCAGTATTTT.

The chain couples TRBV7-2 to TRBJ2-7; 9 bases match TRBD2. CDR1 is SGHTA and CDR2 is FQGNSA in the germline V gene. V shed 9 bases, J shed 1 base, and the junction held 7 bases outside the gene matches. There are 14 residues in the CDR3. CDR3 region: CASGSGRRSYEQYF. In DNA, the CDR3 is TGTGCCAGTGGGAGCGGGAGGCGGTCCTACGAGCAGTACTTC.

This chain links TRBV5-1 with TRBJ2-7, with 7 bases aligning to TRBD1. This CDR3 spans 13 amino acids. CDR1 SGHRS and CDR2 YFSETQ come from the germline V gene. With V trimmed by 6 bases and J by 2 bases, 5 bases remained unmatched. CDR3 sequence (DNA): TGCGCCAGCACCGGGACAGAGACCTACGAGCAGTACTTC. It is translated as CASTGTETYEQYF.

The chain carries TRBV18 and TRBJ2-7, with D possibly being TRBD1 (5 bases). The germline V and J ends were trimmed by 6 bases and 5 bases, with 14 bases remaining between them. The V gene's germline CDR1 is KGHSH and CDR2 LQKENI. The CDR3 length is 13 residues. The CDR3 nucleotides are TGTGCCAGCTCTGGCAGGGTAAGCGACGAGCAGTACTTC. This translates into CASSGRVSDEQYF.

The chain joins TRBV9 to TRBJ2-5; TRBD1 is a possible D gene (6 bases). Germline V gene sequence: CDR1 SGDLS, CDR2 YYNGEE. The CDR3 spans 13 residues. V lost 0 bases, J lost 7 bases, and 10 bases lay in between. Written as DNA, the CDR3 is TGTGCCAGCAGCGTAGAGGGGGATGGGACCCAGTACTTC. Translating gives CASSVEGDGTQYF.

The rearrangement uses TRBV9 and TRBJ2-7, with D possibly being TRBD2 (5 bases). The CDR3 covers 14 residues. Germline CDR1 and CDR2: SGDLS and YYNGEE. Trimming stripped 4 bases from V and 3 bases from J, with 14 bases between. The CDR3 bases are TGTGCCAGCAGCTCAGCGGTAGTGGGCTACGAGCAGTACTTC. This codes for CASSSAVVGYEQYF.

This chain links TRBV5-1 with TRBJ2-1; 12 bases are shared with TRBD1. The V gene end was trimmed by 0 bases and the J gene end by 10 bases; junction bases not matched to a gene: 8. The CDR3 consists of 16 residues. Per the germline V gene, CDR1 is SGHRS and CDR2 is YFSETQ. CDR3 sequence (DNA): TGCGCCAGCAGCTTGGCCAGGGGACAGGGGGCGCCGGAGCAGTTCTTC. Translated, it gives CASSLARGQGAPEQFF. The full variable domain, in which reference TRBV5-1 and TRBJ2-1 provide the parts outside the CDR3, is KAGVTQTPRYLIKTRGQQVTLSCSPISGHRSVSWYQQTPGQGLQFLFEYFSETQRNKGNFPGRFSGRQFSNSRSEMNVSTLELGDSALYLCASSLARGQGAPEQFFGPGTRLTVL.

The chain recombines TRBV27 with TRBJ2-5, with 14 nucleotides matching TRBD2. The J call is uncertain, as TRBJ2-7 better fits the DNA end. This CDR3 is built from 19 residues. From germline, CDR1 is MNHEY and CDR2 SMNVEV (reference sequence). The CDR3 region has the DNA TGTGCCAGCAGTGAGGAGGGACTAGCGGGAGCCTCGAGCTCCTACGAGCAGTACTTC. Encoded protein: CASSEEGLAGASSSYEQYF.

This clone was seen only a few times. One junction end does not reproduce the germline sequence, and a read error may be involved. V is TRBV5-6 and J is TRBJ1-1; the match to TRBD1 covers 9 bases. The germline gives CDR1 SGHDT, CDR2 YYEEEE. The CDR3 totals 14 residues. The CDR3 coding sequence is TGTGCCAGCAGCCTAGGACAGGGGAACGCTGAAGCTTTCTTT. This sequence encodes CASSLGQGNAEAFF.

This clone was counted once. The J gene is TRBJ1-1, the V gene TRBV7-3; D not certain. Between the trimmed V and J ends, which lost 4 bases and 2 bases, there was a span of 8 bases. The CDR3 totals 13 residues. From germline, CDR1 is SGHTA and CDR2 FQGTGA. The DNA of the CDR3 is TGTGCCAGCAGCTCGACTAGTAACACTGAAGCTTTCTTT. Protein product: CASSSTSNTEAFF.

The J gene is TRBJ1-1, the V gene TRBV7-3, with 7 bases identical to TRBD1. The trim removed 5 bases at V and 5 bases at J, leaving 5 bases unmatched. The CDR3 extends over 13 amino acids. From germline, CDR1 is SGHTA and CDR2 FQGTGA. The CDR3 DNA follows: TGTGCCAGCAGCCTTGACAGGGCAACTGAAGCTTTCTTT. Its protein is CASSLDRATEAFF.

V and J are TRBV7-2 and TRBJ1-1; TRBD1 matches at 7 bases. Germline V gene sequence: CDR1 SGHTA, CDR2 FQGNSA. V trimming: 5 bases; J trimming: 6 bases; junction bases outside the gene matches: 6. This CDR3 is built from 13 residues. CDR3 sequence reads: CASSGRQGPEAFF. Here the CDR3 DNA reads TGTGCCAGCAGCGGAAGACAGGGACCTGAAGCTTTCTTT.

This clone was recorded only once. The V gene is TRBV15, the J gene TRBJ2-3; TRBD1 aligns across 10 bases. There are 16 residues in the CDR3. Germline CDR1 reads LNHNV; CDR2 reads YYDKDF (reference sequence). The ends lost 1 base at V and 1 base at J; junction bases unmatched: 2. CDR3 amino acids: CATSRGDRGGTDTQYF. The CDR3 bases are TGTGCCACCAGCAGAGGGGACAGGGGTGGCACAGATACGCAGTATTTT. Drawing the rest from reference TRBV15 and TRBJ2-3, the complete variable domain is DAMVIQNPRYQVTQFGKPVTLSCSQTLNHNVMYWYQQKSSQAPKLLFHYYDKDFNNEADTPDNFQSRRPNTSFCFLDIRSPGLGDTAMYLCATSRGDRGGTDTQYFGPGTRLTVL.

DNA of the CDR3: TGTGCCAGCAGCTCCCGACTAGCGGGTTTATACAATGAGCAGTTCTTC. Protein product: CASSSRLAGLYNEQFF. The chain is built from TRBV11-3 and TRBJ2-1, with 10 bases lining up with TRBD2. V lost 4 bases to trimming and J lost 4 bases; unmatched junction nucleotides: 7. Germline CDR1 is SGHNT and CDR2 is YENEEA. This CDR3 is 16 amino acids long. Complete variable domain (other parts from reference TRBV11-3 and TRBJ2-1): EAGVVQSPRYKIIEKKQPVAFWCNPISGHNTLYWYLQNLGQGPELLIRYENEEAVDDSQLPKDRFSAERLKGVDSTLKIQPAELGDSAVYLCASSSRLAGLYNEQFFGPGTRLTVL.